This note documents a single T cell receptor (beta chain) sequence. These data originate in a study of blood T cell repertoires in COVID-19. About the research overall: Some COVID-19 samples were acute and others convalescent; all came from the United States, Italy and Spain.

Methods used by the authors: Nucleated cell number was recorded as an estimate derived from reference gene primer amplification. Measured with immunoSEQ multiplex PCR; TCRdb has only the in-frame clones, and not every one. D and trimming come from the DNA, and the V and J calls and clone size come from that table. There are 310,000 or so clones in the sample; approximately 88% occur only once, and under 5% lies in the top ten. Germline loops: CDR1 MDHEN, CDR2 SYDVKM. The ends lost 5 bases at V and 0 bases at J; junction bases unmatched: 10. The CDR3 runs 17 residues. The specimen was peripheral blood. The origin of this receptor is a woman aged 50 to 60 with active or convalescent COVID-19. The chain joins TRBV28 to TRBJ1-3; TRBD1 matches 7 bases. For the CDR3, the DNA is TGTGCCAGCAGTCACGGGACAGAACTATTCTCTGGAAACACCATATATTTT. It translates to CASSHGTELFSGNTIYF.